What follows are 9 T cell receptor beta chains derived from one specimen sequenced in a study of T cell responses to AZD1222 COVID-19 vaccine (dated by TCRdb to about 2021). The method was the immunoSEQ multiplex PCR assay. What TCRdb holds here is the immuneACCESS table cut down to in-frame rearrangements. Part of the clones is not present; checked against another copy, under half of the missing clones reflect an unresolved V gene, and the others are unexplained. The sample data list 130,000 to 150,000 clones, and under 95% of these were observed just once. The top ten clones comprise 3.1% of the sample. What this sample's time point label stands for: baseline before first vaccination. The sequencing used peripheral blood, collected on day 0 of AZD1222 vaccination. Source of these receptors: an adult in good health.

The chain recombines TRBV28 with TRBJ1-5; 7 bases line up with TRBD1. V dropped 4 bases and J dropped 3; count of bases not matched to a gene: 3. This CDR3 is built from 14 residues. From germline, CDR1 is MDHEN and CDR2 SYDVKM. In DNA, the CDR3 is TGTGCCAGCAGTTGGAGGGGGCTCAATCAGCCCCAGCATTTT. As protein: CASSWRGLNQPQHF.

The V call is TRBV7-9, the J call TRBJ1-2; D is possibly TRBD1 (5 bases). Germline V CDR1 and CDR2: SEHNR, FQNEAQ (reference sequence). Trimming took off 2 bases at V and 0 bases at J, with 16 bases between the two ends. The CDR3 sequence is 17 residues long. CDR3 protein: CASSLPGGQKANYGYTF. The CDR3 DNA reads TGTGCCAGCAGCTTACCGGGCGGACAAAAAGCTAACTATGGCTACACCTTC.

The V gene is TRBV5-1, the J gene TRBJ1-1, with D maybe TRBD1 (5 bases). The germline V and J ends were trimmed by 0 bases and 2 bases, with 11 bases remaining between them. This CDR3 is 15 amino acids long. Per germline, CDR1 SGHRS and CDR2 YFSETQ. CDR3 loop: CASSLVQGPNTEAFF. The CDR3, as DNA: TGCGCCAGCAGCTTGGTGCAGGGCCCAAACACTGAAGCTTTCTTT.

Only one count was recorded for this clone. The J gene is TRBJ2-2, the V gene TRBV7-7; 10 bases are a match to TRBD1. CDR3 length equals 15 residues. V was pared by 5 bases and J by 5 bases, with 5 bases of the junction left unmatched. The V gene's germline CDR1 is SSHAT and CDR2 FNYEAQ (reference sequence). Written as DNA, the CDR3 is TGTGCCAGCAGCCCCCCGGGACAGGGGACCGGGGAGCTGTTTTTT. Its translation: CASSPPGQGTGELFF.

The chain combines TRBV7-2 with TRBJ2-7; no clear D gene. The germline gives CDR1 SGHTA, CDR2 FQGNSA. CDR3 length equals 13 residues. V was cut by 4 bases and J by 7 bases, with 14 bases left in between. CDR3 bases: TGTGCCAGCAGCTCCCTCGGGCTTGGGGAGCAGTACTTC. Protein sequence: CASSSLGLGEQYF.

CDR3 DNA: TGTGCCAGCAGCCCGGGATTGAGTCATGAAGCTTTCTTT. Translating gives CASSPGLSHEAFF. This chain joins TRBV12-3 or TRBV12-4 and TRBJ1-1, with unresolved D. Trimming took off 6 bases at V and 7 bases at J, with 15 bases between the two ends. The CDR3 spans 13 residues.

This chain joins TRBV27 and TRBJ1-1, with D unclear. CDR1 is MNHEY, CDR2 SMNVEV, per germline (reference sequence). The V end lost 4 bases, the J end lost 4 bases, and 10 bases lay between the germline ends. CDR3 size: 13 residues. DNA for the CDR3: TGTGCCAGCAGTTCTACACGTTTCACTGAAGCTTTCTTT. The encoded protein is CASSSTRFTEAFF.

This clone came up once. This chain joins TRBV7-6 and TRBJ2-3; D perhaps matches TRBD2 (6 bases). The CDR3 spans 16 residues. CDR1 and CDR2 (germline): SGHVS, FNYEAQ. With 7 bases removed from V and 2 bases from J, the gap between germline ends came to 19 bases. The CDR3 loop is CASTPAGSSDTDTQYF. CDR3 nucleotides: TGTGCCAGCACCCCCGCGGGGAGTAGCGACACAGATACGCAGTATTTT. Combining the CDR3 with reference TRBV7-6 and TRBJ2-3 gives the whole variable domain GAGVSQSPRYKVTKRGQDVALRCDPISGHVSLYWYRQALGQGPEFLTYFNYEAQQDKSGLPNDRFSAERPEGSISTLTIQRTEQRDSAMYRCASTPAGSSDTDTQYFGPGTRLTVL.

The chain combines TRBV6-2 or TRBV6-3 with TRBJ2-7, with 10 bases lining up with TRBD2. The CDR3 contains 15 residues. Germline V gene lookup returns CDR1 MNHEY and CDR2 SVGEGT. After removal of 5 bases from V and 7 bases from J, the junction contained 11 bases not matched to a gene. As DNA, the CDR3 is TGTGCCAGCAGTCCCACCCTAGCGGGGGCTCGGGAGCAGTACTTC. It codes for CASSPTLAGAREQYF.